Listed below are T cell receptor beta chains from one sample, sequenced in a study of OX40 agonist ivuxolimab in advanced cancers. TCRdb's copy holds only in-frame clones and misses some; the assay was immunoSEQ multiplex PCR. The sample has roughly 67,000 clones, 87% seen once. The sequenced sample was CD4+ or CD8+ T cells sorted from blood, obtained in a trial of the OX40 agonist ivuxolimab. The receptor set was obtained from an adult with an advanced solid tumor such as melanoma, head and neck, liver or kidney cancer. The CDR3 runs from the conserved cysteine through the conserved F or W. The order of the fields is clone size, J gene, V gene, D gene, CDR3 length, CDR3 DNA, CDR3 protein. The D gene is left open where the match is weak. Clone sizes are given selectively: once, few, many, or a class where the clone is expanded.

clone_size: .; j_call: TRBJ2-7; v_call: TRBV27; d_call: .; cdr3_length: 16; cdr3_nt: TGTGCCAGCAGTTTATACCCCCCTCGGGAGTCCTACGAGCAGTACTTC; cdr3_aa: CASSLYPPRESYEQYF
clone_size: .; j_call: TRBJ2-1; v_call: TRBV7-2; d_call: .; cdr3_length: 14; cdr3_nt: TGTGCCAGCAGCTCTTCTACCTTTGACAATGAGCAGTTCTTC; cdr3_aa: CASSSSTFDNEQFF
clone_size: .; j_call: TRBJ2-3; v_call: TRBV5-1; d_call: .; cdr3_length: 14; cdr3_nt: TGCGCCAGCAGCTTGGAGGGCAGGGTAGATACGCAGTATTTT; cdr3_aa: CASSLEGRVDTQYF
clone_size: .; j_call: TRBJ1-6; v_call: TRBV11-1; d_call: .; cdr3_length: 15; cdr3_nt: TGTGCCAGCAGCTCCCAAACGGGGGTTAATTCACCCCTCCACTTT; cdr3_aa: CASSSQTGVNSPLHF
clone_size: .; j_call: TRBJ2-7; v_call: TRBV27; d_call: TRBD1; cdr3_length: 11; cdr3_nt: TGTGCCAGCAGTTCAGGGGGCAGGCAGTACTTC; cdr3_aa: CASSSGGRQYF
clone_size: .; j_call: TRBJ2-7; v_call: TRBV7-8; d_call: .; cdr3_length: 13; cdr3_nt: TGTGCCAGCACCTCCGGGACACACTACGAGCAGTACTTC; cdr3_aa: CASTSGTHYEQYF
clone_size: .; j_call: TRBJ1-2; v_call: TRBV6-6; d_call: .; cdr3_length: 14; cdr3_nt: TGTGCCAGCAGCCGCTCTGGGGGGCAACAAGGCTACACCTTC; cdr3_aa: CASSRSGGQQGYTF
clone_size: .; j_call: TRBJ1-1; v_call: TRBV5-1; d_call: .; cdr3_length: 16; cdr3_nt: TGCGCCAGCAGCCCAGACAGGAGTATCATGAACACTGAAGCTTTCTTT; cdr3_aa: CASSPDRSIMNTEAFF
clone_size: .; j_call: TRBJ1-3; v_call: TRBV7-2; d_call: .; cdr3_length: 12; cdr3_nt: TGTGCCAGCAGCTTAGTTCGTAACACCATATATTTT; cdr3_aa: CASSLVRNTIYF
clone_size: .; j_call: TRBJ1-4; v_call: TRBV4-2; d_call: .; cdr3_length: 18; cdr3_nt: TGTGCCAGCAGCCAAGGATTAGTGCAGGACCCAACTAATGAAAAACTGTTTTTT; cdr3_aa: CASSQGLVQDPTNEKLFF
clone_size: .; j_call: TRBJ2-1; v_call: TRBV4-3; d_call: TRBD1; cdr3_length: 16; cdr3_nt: TGCGCCAGCAGCCAAGACCGGGACAGGGCCTACAATGAGCAGTTCTTC; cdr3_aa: CASSQDRDRAYNEQFF
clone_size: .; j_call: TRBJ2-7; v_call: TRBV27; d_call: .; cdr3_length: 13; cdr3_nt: TGTGCCAGCAGCAAACAGGGAGCCTACGAGCAGTACTTC; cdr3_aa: CASSKQGAYEQYF
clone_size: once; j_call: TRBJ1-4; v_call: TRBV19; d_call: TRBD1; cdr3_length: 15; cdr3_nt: TGTGCCAGTAGTCCTCGACAGGGTCTGTCTGAAAAACTGTTTTTT; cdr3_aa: CASSPRQGLSEKLFF
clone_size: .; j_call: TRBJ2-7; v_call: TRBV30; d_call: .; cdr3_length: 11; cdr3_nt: TGTGCTTGGACGGGGTCCTACGAGCAGTACTTC; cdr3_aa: CAWTGSYEQYF
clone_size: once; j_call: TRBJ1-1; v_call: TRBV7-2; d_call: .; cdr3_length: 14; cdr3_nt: TGTGCCAGCAGCTTACCCAGACACAACACTGAAGCTTTCTTT; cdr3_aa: CASSLPRHNTEAFF
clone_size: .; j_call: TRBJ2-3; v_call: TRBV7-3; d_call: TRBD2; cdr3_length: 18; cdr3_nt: TGTGCCAGCAGCACAGGACTAGCGGGAGTTTGGGGGACAGATACGCAGTATTTT; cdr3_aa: CASSTGLAGVWGTDTQYF
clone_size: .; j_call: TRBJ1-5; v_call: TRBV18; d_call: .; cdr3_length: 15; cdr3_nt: TGTGCCAGCTCACCTATCAGGGCTGGAAATCAGCCCCAGCATTTT; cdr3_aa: CASSPIRAGNQPQHF
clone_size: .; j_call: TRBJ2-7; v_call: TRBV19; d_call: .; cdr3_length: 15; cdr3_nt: TGTGCCAGTAGTCCGGGACGCCTTCCCTCTTACGAGCAGTACTTC; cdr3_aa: CASSPGRLPSYEQYF
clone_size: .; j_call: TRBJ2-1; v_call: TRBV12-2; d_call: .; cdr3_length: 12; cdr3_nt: TGTGCAAGTCGCTGGGCGGGGAATGAGCAGTTCTTC; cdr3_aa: CASRWAGNEQFF
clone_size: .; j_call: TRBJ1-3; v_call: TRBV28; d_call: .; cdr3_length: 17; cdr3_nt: TGTGCCAGCAGCAGCGCGGGGGACCTTACTCTCTGGATTACCATATATTTT; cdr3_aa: CASSSAGDLTLWITIYF
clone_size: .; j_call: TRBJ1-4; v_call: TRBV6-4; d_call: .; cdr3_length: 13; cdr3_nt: TGTGCCAGCTACCGTCGGGGGAGTGAAAAACTGTTTTTT; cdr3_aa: CASYRRGSEKLFF
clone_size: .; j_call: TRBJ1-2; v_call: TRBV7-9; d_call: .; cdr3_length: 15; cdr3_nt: TGTGCCAGCAGCTTAGATGGGTCAGCTAACTATGGCTACACCTTC; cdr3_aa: CASSLDGSANYGYTF
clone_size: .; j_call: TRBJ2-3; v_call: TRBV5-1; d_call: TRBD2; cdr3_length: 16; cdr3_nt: TGCGCCAGCAGCTTGGGGGCTAGCGGGTTTACAGATACGCAGTATTTT; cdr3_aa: CASSLGASGFTDTQYF
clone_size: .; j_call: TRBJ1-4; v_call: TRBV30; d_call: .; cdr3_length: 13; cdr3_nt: TGTGCCTGGAACAGGGCAACTAATGAAAAACTGTTTTTT; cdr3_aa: CAWNRATNEKLFF
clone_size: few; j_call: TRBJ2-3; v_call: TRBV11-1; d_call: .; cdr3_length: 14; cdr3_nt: TGTGCCAGCAGACTATTCCCTAGCACAGATACGCAGTATTTT; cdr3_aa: CASRLFPSTDTQYF
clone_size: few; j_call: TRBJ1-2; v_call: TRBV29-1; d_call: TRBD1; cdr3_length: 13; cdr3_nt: TGCAGCGTGGGGACCGGGACAGGGACCGGATACACCTTC; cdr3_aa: CSVGTGTGTGYTF
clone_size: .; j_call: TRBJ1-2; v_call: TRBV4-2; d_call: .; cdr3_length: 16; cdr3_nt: TGTGCCAGCAGCCCCCGTGGGCACCCAGTCGACTATGGCTACACCTTC; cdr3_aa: CASSPRGHPVDYGYTF
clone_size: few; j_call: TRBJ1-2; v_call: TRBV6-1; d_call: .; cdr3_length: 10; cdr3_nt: TGTGCCAGCAGTGAAATTGGCTACACCTTC; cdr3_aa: CASSEIGYTF
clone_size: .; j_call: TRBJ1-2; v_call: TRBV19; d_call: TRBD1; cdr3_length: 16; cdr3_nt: TGTGCCAGTACAGGGACAGGGGAGAGCAGCTACTATGGCTACACCTTC; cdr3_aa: CASTGTGESSYYGYTF
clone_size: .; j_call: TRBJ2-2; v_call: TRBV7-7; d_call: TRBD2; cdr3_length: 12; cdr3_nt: TGTGCCAGCGCGGGACTAGCCGGGGAGCTGTTTTTT; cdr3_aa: CASAGLAGELFF
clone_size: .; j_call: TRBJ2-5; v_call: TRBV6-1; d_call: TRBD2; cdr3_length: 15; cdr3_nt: TGTGCCAGCAGTGAAGGGCGGGAGGTCATCGAGACCCAGTACTTC; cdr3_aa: CASSEGREVIETQYF
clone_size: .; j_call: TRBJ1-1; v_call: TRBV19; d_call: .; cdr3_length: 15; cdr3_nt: TGTGCCAGTAGTATATCGGGGGGCCTGAACACTGAAGCTTTCTTT; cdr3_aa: CASSISGGLNTEAFF
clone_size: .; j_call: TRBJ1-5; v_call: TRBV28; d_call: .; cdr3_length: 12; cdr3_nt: TGTGCCTTTTCGGGTCACAATCAGCCCCAGCATTTT; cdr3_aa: CAFSGHNQPQHF
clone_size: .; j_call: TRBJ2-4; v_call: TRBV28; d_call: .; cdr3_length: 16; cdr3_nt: TGTGCCAGCAGCCCCACCGGGACTGCAGCCAAAAACATTCAGTACTTC; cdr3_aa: CASSPTGTAAKNIQYF
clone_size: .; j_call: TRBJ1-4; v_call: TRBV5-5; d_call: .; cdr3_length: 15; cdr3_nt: TGTGCCAGCAGCTTGGAGCGGAAAACTAATGAAAAACTGTTTTTT; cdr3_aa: CASSLERKTNEKLFF
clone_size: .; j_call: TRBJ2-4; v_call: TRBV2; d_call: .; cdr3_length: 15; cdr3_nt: TGTGCCAGCGGGGTCAACAGGTACGACAAAAACATTCAGTACTTC; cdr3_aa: CASGVNRYDKNIQYF
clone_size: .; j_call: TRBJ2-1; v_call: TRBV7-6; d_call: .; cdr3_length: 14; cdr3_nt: TGTGCCAGCAGCTTAGGGCAGGACGGAAATGAGCAGTTCTTC; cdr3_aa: CASSLGQDGNEQFF
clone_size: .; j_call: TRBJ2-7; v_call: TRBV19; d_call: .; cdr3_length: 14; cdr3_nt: TGTGCCAGTAGTACTGGACCGGGGTCCTACGAGCAGTACTTC; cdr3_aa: CASSTGPGSYEQYF
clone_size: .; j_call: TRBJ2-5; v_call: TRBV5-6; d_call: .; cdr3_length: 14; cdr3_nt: TGTGCCAGCCAACCCCAGATGGACCTCGGGACCCAGTACTTC; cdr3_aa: CASQPQMDLGTQYF
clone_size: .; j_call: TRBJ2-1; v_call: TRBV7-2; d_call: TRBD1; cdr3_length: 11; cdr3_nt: TGTGCCAGCAGCTCAGGGGGTCTCCCGTTCTTC; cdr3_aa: CASSSGGLPFF
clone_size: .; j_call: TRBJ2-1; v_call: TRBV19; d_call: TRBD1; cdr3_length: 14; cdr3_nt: TGTGCCAGTCGACCCTCACAGGGGCACAATGAGCAGTTCTTC; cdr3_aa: CASRPSQGHNEQFF
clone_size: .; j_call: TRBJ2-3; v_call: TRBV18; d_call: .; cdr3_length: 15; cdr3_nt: TGTGCCAGCTCACCACAGGGATGGAGCACAGATACGCAGTATTTT; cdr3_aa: CASSPQGWSTDTQYF
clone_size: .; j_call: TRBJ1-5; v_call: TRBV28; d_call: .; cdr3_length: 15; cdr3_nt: TGTGCCAGCAGTGTTGCGGGGGCTGGCAATCAGCCCCAGCATTTT; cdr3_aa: CASSVAGAGNQPQHF
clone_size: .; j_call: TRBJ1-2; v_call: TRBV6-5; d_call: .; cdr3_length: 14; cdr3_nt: TGTGCCAGCAGTTCCACAGGGATTAGCTATGGCTACACCTTC; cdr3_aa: CASSSTGISYGYTF
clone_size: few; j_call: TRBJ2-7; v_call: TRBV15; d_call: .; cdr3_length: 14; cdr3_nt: TGTGCCACCAGCCCACGCCAGGGAAGCTACGAGCAGTACTTC; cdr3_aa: CATSPRQGSYEQYF
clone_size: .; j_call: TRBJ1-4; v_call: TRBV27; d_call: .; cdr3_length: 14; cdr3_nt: TGTGCCAGCAGTTTAGAGGGAATGGTCGGAAAACTGTTTTTT; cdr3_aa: CASSLEGMVGKLFF
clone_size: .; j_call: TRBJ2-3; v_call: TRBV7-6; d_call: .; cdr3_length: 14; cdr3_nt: TGTGCCAGCAGCTTACAGCGAAGCACAGATACGCAGTATTTT; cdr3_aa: CASSLQRSTDTQYF
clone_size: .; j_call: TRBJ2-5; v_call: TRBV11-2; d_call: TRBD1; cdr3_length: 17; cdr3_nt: TGTGCCAGCAGCTCCCCAGGGACAGACACCCTCTTGGGGACCCAGTACTTC; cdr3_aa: CASSSPGTDTLLGTQYF
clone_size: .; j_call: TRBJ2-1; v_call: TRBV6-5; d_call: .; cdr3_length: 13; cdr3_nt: TGTGCCAGCAGTGTGGAAGCACAGGATGAGCAGTTCTTC; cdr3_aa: CASSVEAQDEQFF
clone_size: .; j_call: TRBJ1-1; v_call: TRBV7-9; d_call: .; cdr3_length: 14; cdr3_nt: TGTGCCAGCAGCTCGGGACACACGAACACTGAAGCTTTCTTT; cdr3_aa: CASSSGHTNTEAFF
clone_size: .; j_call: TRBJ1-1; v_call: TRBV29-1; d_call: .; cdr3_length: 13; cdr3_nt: TGCAGCGTTGGGGGCGGGGGGAGCACTGAAGCTTTCTTT; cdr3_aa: CSVGGGGSTEAFF